This passage covers 28 T cell receptor beta chains from one sample sequenced in a study of CD8+CD57+ T cells in acquired aplastic anemia. In patients chosen for sequencing, flow cytometry had shown CD8+CD57+ cell expansion. Genomic DNA was employed as the template in profiling TCR beta VDJ and CDR3. TCRdb recomputed calls from the reads with MiXCR, one row per CDR3 protein. The sample contains under 150,000 distinct CDR3 sequences, approximately 41% of which appear only once. The material sequenced was sorted CD4+, CD8+, or CD8+CD57+ T cells (not recorded which) from PBMCs. The origin of the receptors is a human donor with aplastic anemia.

The rearrangement links TRBV18 to TRBJ1-2; tentative D call: TRBD1 (5 bases). Germline CDR1 reads KGHSH; CDR2 reads LQKENI. The CDR3 is 13 amino acids. Trimming cost V 0 bases and J 7 bases, with 9 bases left between them. The CDR3 loop reads CASSPPGQGGYTF. In DNA, the CDR3 is TGTGCCAGCTCACCACCGGGGCAGGGTGGCTACACCTTC.

There are a few counts of this clonotype. The rearrangement links TRBV6-1 to TRBJ1-4; D might be TRBD1 (5 bases). The CDR3 contains 12 residues. The germline gives CDR1 MNHNS, CDR2 SASEGT. Trimming took 6 bases from V and 13 from J, leaving 15 bases between them. CDR3 sequence (DNA): TGTGCCAGCAGGACGGGACGAAAGGGACTGTTTTTT. Protein sequence: CASRTGRKGLFF.

The rearrangement joins TRBV29-1 to TRBJ2-7, with 7 positions matching TRBD1. Germline-derived CDR1 and CDR2 are SQVTM and ANQGSEA. The length of the CDR3 is 14 residues. With 5 bases clipped from V and 3 bases from J, the junction kept 10 bases outside the gene matches. Here the CDR3 reads CSVFRQGPYYEQYF. The CDR3 DNA sequence: TGCAGCGTTTTTAGACAGGGACCTTACTACGAGCAGTACTTC.

This rearrangement joins TRBV19 to TRBJ1-6; a weak D match, TRBD1 (5 bases). The CDR3 has 13 residues. Per the germline V gene, CDR1 is LNHDA and CDR2 is SQIVND (reference sequence). V lost 11 bases and J lost 8, with 16 bases in between. CDR3 in amino acids: CAWSEMGDSPLHF. In nucleotides, the CDR3 is TGTGCCTGGAGTGAAATGGGGGATTCACCCCTCCACTTT.

A note on this clonotype: This may be a read error: a much more frequent sequence differs by one nucleotide. The chain carries TRBV20-1 and TRBJ2-1; TRBD1 or TRBD2 may be the D gene (5 bases each). CDR3 length: 14 residues. The V gene's germline CDR1 is DFQATT and CDR2 SNEGSKA (reference sequence). Trimming removed 1 base at V and 9 bases at J, with 16 bases between. CDR3: CSARARDPAGEQFF. DNA of the CDR3: TGCAGTGCTAGAGCTCGGGACCCCGCCGGTGAGCAGTTCTTC.

This chain links TRBV11-1 with TRBJ2-3; D possibly corresponds to TRBD2 (6 bases). The germline V gene encodes CDR1 SGHAT and CDR2 FQDESV (reference sequence). The CDR3 extends over 15 amino acids. The germline V and J ends were trimmed by 4 bases and 1 base, with 12 bases remaining between them. This chain's CDR3 is CASSSDYRGTDTQYF. The DNA for the CDR3 is TGTGCCAGCAGCTCGGACTACCGGGGCACAGATACGCAGTATTTT.

This clonotype was observed a few times. The rearrangement joins TRBV3-1 to TRBJ2-3; TRBD2 matches at 8 bases. This CDR3 contains 15 residues. Trimming took 1 base from V and 2 from J; bases not matched to a gene: 2. Germline assignment: CDR1 LGHDT and CDR2 YNNKEL (reference sequence). The CDR3 nucleotides read TGTGCCAGCAGCCAAGCGGGGGGGGTCACAGATACGCAGTATTTT. The encoded protein is CASSQAGGVTDTQYF.

This chain connects TRBV29-1 to TRBJ1-1; D is ambiguous. Germline assignment: CDR1 SQVTM and CDR2 ANQGSEA. This CDR3 comprises 8 residues. V was trimmed by 6 bases and J by 12 bases, leaving 8 bases between them. The CDR3 DNA follows: TGCAGCGTGGATGGGCCTTTCTTT. This sequence encodes CSVDGPFF.

The table lists this clonotype with many counts. The chain couples TRBV10-3 to TRBJ2-3, with D possibly called TRBD1 or TRBD2 (5 bases each). This CDR3 is built from 15 residues. V lost 6 bases and J lost 2, with 15 bases in between. Per germline, CDR1 ENHRY and CDR2 SYGVKD. CDR3 nucleotide sequence: TGTGCCATCAGCCGGGACGGGGCTCTCACAGATACGCAGTATTTT. Residues: CAISRDGALTDTQYF.

This chain connects TRBV2 to TRBJ1-1; 7 nucleotides match TRBD1. Germline V lookup: CDR1 SNHLY, CDR2 FYNNEI. The ends lost 5 bases at V and 0 bases at J; junction bases unmatched: 9. The CDR3 consists of 16 residues. The CDR3 spells CASSRAGTAMNTEAFF. As DNA, the CDR3 is TGTGCCAGCAGTAGAGCTGGGACAGCGATGAACACTGAAGCTTTCTTT.

About this clonotype itself: The CDR3 ends on some other residue instead of the conserved phenylalanine or tryptophan, so this is likely a read error. The DNA is omitted, as the CDR3 cannot be located on it reliably, and the CDR3 follows TCRdb's listing. CDR3 in amino acids: CASSGRAES. V and J are TRBV19 and TRBJ1-3; the DNA was not used to check the table's D call, TRBD1. CDR1 and CDR2 (germline): LNHDA, SQIVND (reference sequence). Ends included, the CDR3 has 9 residues.

This chain links TRBV25-1 with TRBJ1-6; D not certain. Trimming took 5 bases from V and 1 from J, leaving 24 bases between them. The CDR3 runs 20 residues. Germline assignment: CDR1 MGHDK and CDR2 SYGVNS. The CDR3 DNA sequence: TGTGCCAGCAGTCCTGATCCCAGACTTATCCCCTGGTCCTATAATTCACCCCTCCACTTT. Its protein product is CASSPDPRLIPWSYNSPLHF.

This chain links TRBV20-1 with TRBJ1-5; D is ambiguous. The CDR3 is made up of 15 amino acids. The V gene's germline CDR1 is DFQATT and CDR2 SNEGSKA (reference sequence). V lost 0 bases and J 1 base, leaving 10 bases between the germline ends. CDR3 protein: CSARDFKPSNQPQHF. Written as DNA, the CDR3 is TGCAGTGCTAGAGATTTTAAGCCCAGCAATCAGCCCCAGCATTTT.

This clonotype was counted many times. J is TRBJ2-1 and V is TRBV6-1; D gene uncertain. This CDR3 region has 15 residues. Deletions cut 7 bases from V and 7 bases from J, with 20 bases between. Germline lookup yields CDR1 MNHNS and CDR2 SASEGT. The CDR3, as DNA: TGTGCCAGCACCACCTGGACGAAGAATGGGAATGAGCAGTTCTTC. This sequence encodes CASTTWTKNGNEQFF.

This clonotype was observed many times. J is TRBJ1-1 and V is TRBV19, with 7 bases lining up with TRBD1. The CDR3 spans 15 residues. J lost 8 bases, V lost 5 bases, and 14 bases had no gene match. Germline V gene lookup returns CDR1 LNHDA and CDR2 SQIVND (reference sequence). The CDR3 DNA reads as TGTGCCAGTAGTTACACCGGGACAGCCTCATGGGAAGCTTTCTTT. Residues: CASSYTGTASWEAFF.

The V call is TRBV11-2, the J call TRBJ1-2, with TRBD1 matching 11 bases. The length of the CDR3 is 17 residues. The germline CDR1 and CDR2 sequences are SGHAT and FQNNGV. Losses at the gene ends were 7 bases for V and 4 bases for J; bases not matched to a gene: 14. The CDR3 spells CASTDWGTGGLGYGYTF. The CDR3, as DNA: TGTGCCAGCACCGATTGGGGGACAGGGGGATTGGGCTATGGCTACACCTTC.

This clonotype appeared many times. The chain links TRBV2 to TRBJ1-1, with D possibly being TRBD1 (6 bases). The CDR3 covers 16 residues. Trimming shortened V by 5 bases and J by 3 bases, and 19 bases separated the two germline ends. Germline values: CDR1 SNHLY, CDR2 FYNNEI. CDR3 in amino acids: CASSSVGGHRDTEAFF. CDR3 DNA sequence: TGTGCCAGCAGTAGTGTAGGGGGGCACAGGGACACTGAAGCTTTCTTT.

This clonotype has only a few counts. The chain joins TRBV6-2 or TRBV6-3 to TRBJ2-3; D possibly corresponds to TRBD2 (6 bases). This CDR3 is 14 amino acids long. Germline V gene sequence: CDR1 MNHEY, CDR2 SVGEGT. Trimming removed 8 bases from V and 5 bases from J, with 17 bases in between. CDR3 in amino acids: CASSRLREVDTQYF. The CDR3, as DNA: TGTGCCAGCTCAAGGCTCAGGGAGGTAGATACGCAGTATTTT.

Comments on this clonotype: One end of the junction fails to match germline, which may point to a read error. The chain joins TRBV3-1 to TRBJ2-3; TRBD2 agrees at 11 bases. Germline CDR1 LGHDT, CDR2 YNNKEL (reference sequence). The CDR3 is 19 residues long. In DNA, the CDR3 is TGTGCCGGCAGCCAACCTACGTCCTTTAGCGGGGGGGCGACAGATACGCAGTATTTT. It codes for CAGSQPTSFSGGATDTQYF.

This clonotype has at least ten counts. The J gene is TRBJ1-1, the V gene TRBV4-3; D gene ambiguous. V was trimmed by 5 bases and J by 5 bases, leaving 12 bases between them. The CDR3 loop spans 13 amino acids. Germline V gene lookup returns CDR1 LGHNA and CDR2 YSLEER. DNA for the CDR3: TGCGCCAGCAGCAGACAAACGTTAACTGAAGCTTTCTTT. Translated: CASSRQTLTEAFF.

J is TRBJ2-7 and V is TRBV6-1; 8 bases fit TRBD2. CDR3 length: 18 residues. Trimming cost V 6 bases and J 4 bases; bases outside gene matches: 20. Looked up from germline, CDR1 is MNHNS and CDR2 is SASEGT. CDR3 DNA sequence: TGTGCCAGCAGCCGGGGGGGGAGGCAGTCCCTTCCCTTTTACGAGCAGTACGTC. Amino acid sequence: CASSRGGRQSLPFYEQYV.

The chain carries TRBV20-1 and TRBJ2-7; 7 bases fit TRBD1. The V gene's germline CDR1 is DFQATT and CDR2 SNEGSKA (reference sequence). This CDR3 is built from 13 residues. J was trimmed by 0 bases and V by 5 bases; bases with no gene match: 4. The CDR3 bases are TGCAGTGCTGGACAGGCTAGCTCCTACGAGCAGTACTTC. Protein sequence: CSAGQASSYEQYF.

V and J are TRBV7-3 and TRBJ2-5; D gene unclear. The CDR3 loop spans 13 amino acids. Trimming took 4 bases from V and 4 from J, leaving 10 bases between them. CDR1 and CDR2 (germline): SGHTA, FQGTGA. The CDR3 spells CASSSWAGETQYF. The CDR3 nucleotides read TGTGCCAGCAGCTCGTGGGCTGGAGAGACCCAGTACTTC.

There are many counts of this clonotype. The chain employs TRBV6-5 and TRBJ1-1, with 8 bases matching TRBD1. V lost 0 bases, J lost 0 bases, and 3 bases stayed unmatched. CDR1 is MNHEY, CDR2 SVGAGI, per germline. This CDR3 region has 16 residues. CDR3 residues: CASSYSWTGMNTEAFF. In DNA, the CDR3 is TGTGCCAGCAGTTACTCATGGACAGGGATGAACACTGAAGCTTTCTTT.

This clonotype has at least ten counts. The V and J genes are TRBV7-2 and TRBJ2-1, with TRBD2 matching 7 bases. V lost 4 bases, J lost 10 bases, and 4 bases stayed unmatched. The CDR3 length is 12 residues. Germline V gives CDR1 SGHTA, CDR2 FQGNSA. CDR3 loop: CASSSTTSEQFF. In DNA, the CDR3 is TGTGCCAGCAGCTCTACGACTAGCGAGCAGTTCTTC.

In regard to this clonotype: Here the CDR3 omits its conserved ending phenylalanine or tryptophan, so a read error is the likely source. The chain links TRBV10-3 to TRBJ2-1; D gene unclear. V lost 2 bases and J lost 5, with 1 base in between. Germline lookup yields CDR1 ENHRY and CDR2 SYGVKD. This CDR3 is 11 amino acids long. The DNA of the CDR3 is TGTGCCATCAGTGAGGACAATGAGCAGTTCCTC. Its protein product is CAISEDNEQFL.

This clonotype occurred many times. The chain joins TRBV19 to TRBJ1-3; TRBD1 might be the D (6 bases). The CDR3 length is 14 residues. CDR1 is LNHDA, CDR2 SQIVND, per germline (reference sequence). V lost 6 bases and J 1 base, leaving 10 bases between the germline ends. In DNA, the CDR3 is TGTGCCAGTAGGAACAGGGAATCTGGAAACACCATATATTTT. This codes for CASRNRESGNTIYF.

In this sample, this clonotype turned up many times. The gene calls are TRBV19 and TRBJ1-1; D not certain. The CDR3 has 13 residues. The germline CDR1 and CDR2 sequences are LNHDA and SQIVND (reference sequence). V dropped 7 bases and J dropped 1 base, with 10 bases sitting between them. Here the CDR3 reads CASKGYGNTEAFF. CDR3 DNA sequence: TGTGCCAGTAAAGGGTATGGGAACACTGAAGCTTTCTTT.